These 25 T cell receptor beta chains were all obtained from the same sample, sequenced in a study of blood T cell repertoires in COVID-19. The protocol was immunoSEQ multiplex PCR, while the TCRdb copy is restricted to in-frame clones and leaves out a portion. This table holds roughly 350,000 clones, 88% found once. Sequenced: peripheral blood. All receptors derive from a woman between 65 and 79 years old with COVID-19, enrolled during active disease.

For the CDR3, the DNA is TGTGCCAGCACTAAAAGGACAGGGAACACTGAAGCTTTCTTT. Translated, it gives CASTKRTGNTEAFF. The J gene is TRBJ1-1, the V gene TRBV6-6, with 7 bases that match TRBD1. Unmatched junction bases numbered 6, after V lost 7 bases and J lost 1 base. Germline values: CDR1 MNHNY, CDR2 SVGAGI (reference sequence). This CDR3 has 14 residues.

The chain has TRBV7-9 and TRBJ1-3; unclear D gene. The CDR3 totals 15 residues. The germline gives CDR1 SEHNR, CDR2 FQNEAQ (reference sequence). V was pared by 0 bases and J by 0 bases, with 6 bases between. The CDR3 DNA sequence: TGTGCCAGCAGCTTAGCTGCGGCCTCTGGAAACACCATATATTTT. It codes for CASSLAAASGNTIYF.

CDR3 protein: CATQDRANSPLHF. The CDR3 DNA reads TGTGCCACCCAGGACAGGGCGAATTCACCCCTCCACTTT. This sequence joins TRBV24-1 and TRBJ1-6; 8 nucleotides agree with TRBD1. The CDR3 loop spans 13 amino acids. Germline V gene lookup returns CDR1 KGHDR and CDR2 SFDVKD. V gave up 9 bases and J gave up 7 bases; unmatched junction bases: 4.

The chain uses TRBV5-4 and TRBJ1-1, with TRBD1 matching over 11 bases. J was trimmed by 3 bases and V by 4 bases; bases with no gene match: 5. Germline V gene sequence: CDR1 SGHNT, CDR2 YYREEE (reference sequence). This CDR3 region has 15 residues. CDR3 sequence reads: CASSTGQGGDTEAFF. CDR3 DNA: TGTGCCAGCAGCACGGGACAGGGGGGAGACACTGAAGCTTTCTTT.

The rearrangement joins TRBV7-2 to TRBJ1-1; 7 bases are shared with TRBD1. Unmatched junction bases numbered 8, after V lost 5 bases and J lost 2 bases. The CDR3 is made up of 15 amino acids. Germline CDR1 SGHTA, CDR2 FQGNSA. The CDR3 loop reads CASSTRQGSNTEAFF. The CDR3, as DNA: TGTGCCAGCAGCACCCGACAGGGATCAAACACTGAAGCTTTCTTT.

This sequence joins TRBV18 and TRBJ1-6, with TRBD1 matching over 8 bases. CDR1 and CDR2 from the germline V gene are KGHSH and LQKENI. The V gene end was trimmed by 3 bases and the J gene end by 6 bases; junction bases not matched to a gene: 7. CDR3 size: 16 residues. DNA of the CDR3: TGTGCCAGCTCACCGAACGGACAGGGCCTTAATTCACCCCTCCACTTT. As protein: CASSPNGQGLNSPLHF.

The V and J genes are TRBV19 and TRBJ1-1, with 12 bases fitting TRBD1. The CDR3 sequence is 16 residues long. With 5 bases clipped from V and 4 bases from J, the junction kept 8 bases outside the gene matches. Germline V gene sequence: CDR1 LNHDA, CDR2 SQIVND (reference sequence). CDR3 nucleotide sequence: TGTGCCAGTAGTCCTAGGGGACAGGGGGCCGTCACTGAAGCTTTCTTT. Protein sequence: CASSPRGQGAVTEAFF. The whole variable domain, remainder taken from reference TRBV19 and TRBJ1-1, is DGGITQSPKYLFRKEGQNVTLSCEQNLNHDAMYWYRQDPGQGLRLIYYSQIVNDFQKGDIAEGYSVSREKKESFPLTVTSAQKNPTAFYLCASSPRGQGAVTEAFFGQGTRLTVV.

The J gene is TRBJ2-3, the V gene TRBV28, with 7 bases identical to TRBD1. CDR3 length: 13 amino acids. V gave up 11 bases and J gave up 1 base; unmatched junction bases: 6. Germline CDR1 MDHEN, CDR2 SYDVKM. The CDR3 region has the DNA TGTGCCTCCGTAAGGGGGCGCACAGATACGCAGTATTTT. It is translated as CASVRGRTDTQYF. Drawing the rest from reference TRBV28 and TRBJ2-3, the complete variable domain is DVKVTQSSRYLVKRTGEKVFLECVQDMDHENMFWYRQDPGLGLRLIYFSYDVKMKEKGDIPEGYSVSREKKERFSLILESASTNQTSMYLCASVRGRTDTQYFGPGTRLTVL.

The CDR3, as DNA: TGTGCCACCAGTGATTCCGGCAGGGGGGATGAAAAACTGTTTTTT. Translating gives CATSDSGRGDEKLFF. The J gene is TRBJ1-4, the V gene TRBV24-1; 7 positions match TRBD1. Unmatched junction bases numbered 5, after V lost 2 bases and J lost 6 bases. This CDR3 has 15 amino acids. Per the germline V gene, CDR1 is KGHDR and CDR2 is SFDVKD.

This rearrangement joins TRBV28 to TRBJ1-1; weak D call: TRBD1 (5 bases). This CDR3 region has 16 residues. V lost 6 bases, J lost 0 bases, and 17 bases lay in between. Germline CDR1 and CDR2: MDHEN and SYDVKM. This CDR3 is CASSSPGGGMNTEAFF. Written as DNA, the CDR3 is TGTGCCAGCAGCTCGCCGGGGGGTGGAATGAACACTGAAGCTTTCTTT.

This sequence joins TRBV15 and TRBJ1-3, with D perhaps matching TRBD1 (6 bases). The CDR3 is 14 residues long. The germline V gene encodes CDR1 LNHNV and CDR2 YYDKDF (reference sequence). Trimming took off 8 bases at V and 2 bases at J, with 13 bases between the two ends. In nucleotides, the CDR3 is TGTGCCACCGCCGAGGCAGGGGCTGGAAACACCATATATTTT. This codes for CATAEAGAGNTIYF.

The chain combines TRBV2 with TRBJ2-7; D remains ambiguous. The CDR3 is 13 amino acids. V lost 8 bases to trimming and J lost 2 bases, with 13 bases between them. Looked up from germline, CDR1 is SNHLY and CDR2 is FYNNEI. Here the CDR3 reads CASESDGTYEQYF. The CDR3 region has the DNA TGTGCCAGCGAAAGCGACGGCACCTACGAGCAGTACTTC.

The chain's CDR3 is CASSPGRVLTEAFF. The CDR3 DNA sequence: TGTGCCAGCAGTCCGGGTCGGGTTTTGACTGAAGCTTTCTTT. This chain connects TRBV27 to TRBJ1-1, with D unclear. Germline V gives CDR1 MNHEY, CDR2 SMNVEV (reference sequence). The V gene lost 5 bases and the J gene lost 5 bases, with 15 bases spanning the gap. CDR3 length: 14 amino acids.

The genes are TRBV5-1 and TRBJ1-3, with 8 nucleotides matching TRBD1. CDR3 length: 15 residues. J lost 3 bases, V lost 4 bases, and 6 bases had no gene match. Looked up from germline, CDR1 is SGHRS and CDR2 is YFSETQ. CDR3 protein: CASSPTGDHGNTIYF. Written as DNA, the CDR3 is TGCGCCAGCAGCCCGACAGGGGATCATGGAAACACCATATATTTT. The complete variable domain, with remaining parts taken from reference TRBV5-1 and TRBJ1-3, reads KAGVTQTPRYLIKTRGQQVTLSCSPISGHRSVSWYQQTPGQGLQFLFEYFSETQRNKGNFPGRFSGRQFSNSRSEMNVSTLELGDSALYLCASSPTGDHGNTIYFGEGSWLTVV.

The chain couples TRBV5-1 to TRBJ2-2, with 10 positions matching TRBD2. V was pared by 2 bases and J by 3 bases, with 10 bases of the junction left unmatched. The CDR3 is 18 amino acids. Germline-derived CDR1 and CDR2 are SGHRS and YFSETQ. Here the CDR3 reads CASSFVAGGNMYTGELFF. CDR3 nucleotide sequence: TGCGCCAGCAGCTTTGTAGCGGGGGGAAATATGTACACCGGGGAGCTGTTTTTT.

The chain is built from TRBV20-1 and TRBJ2-1; D gene unclear. Per germline, CDR1 DFQATT and CDR2 SNEGSKA (reference sequence). V gave up 8 bases and J gave up 0 bases, with 5 bases separating them. This CDR3 is 11 amino acids long. This chain's CDR3 is CSISSYNEQFF. The CDR3 DNA reads as TGCAGTATTAGCTCCTACAATGAGCAGTTCTTC.

The chain employs TRBV29-1 and TRBJ1-2; a weak D match, TRBD1 (6 bases). This CDR3 region has 11 residues. V was cut by 7 bases and J by 2 bases, with 8 bases left in between. Germline V gene sequence: CDR1 SQVTM, CDR2 ANQGSEA. CDR3 DNA sequence: TGCAGCGGTAGGGGGAACTATGGCTACACCTTC. Its translation is CSGRGNYGYTF.

The V gene is TRBV5-6, the J gene TRBJ2-1; D gene ambiguous. The CDR3 has 11 amino acids. The V gene lost 3 bases and the J gene lost 6 bases, with 4 bases spanning the gap. Germline V gene data show CDR1 as SGHDT and CDR2 as YYEEEE. The chain's CDR3 is CASSYSNEQFF. In DNA form, the CDR3 reads TGTGCCAGCAGCTACTCCAATGAGCAGTTCTTC.

This chain connects TRBV4-1 to TRBJ2-7; D is undetermined. Deletions cut 1 base from V and 2 bases from J, with 12 bases between. The CDR3 has 15 residues. The germline V gene has CDR1 MGHRA and CDR2 YSYEKL. CDR3 nucleotides: TGCGCCAGCAGCCAAGTTAGCAGATTCGCCTACGAGCAGTACTTC. Encoded protein: CASSQVSRFAYEQYF.

This clone appeared once. The J gene is TRBJ2-6, the V gene TRBV28, with unresolved D. V was cut by 6 bases and J by 1 base, with 10 bases left in between. The CDR3 runs to 15 residues. Looked up from germline, CDR1 is MDHEN and CDR2 is SYDVKM. CDR3 amino acids: CASSLPVSGANVLTF. The CDR3 DNA reads TGTGCCAGCAGCTTACCCGTTTCTGGGGCCAACGTCCTGACTTTC. The complete variable domain, with remaining parts taken from reference TRBV28 and TRBJ2-6, reads DVKVTQSSRYLVKRTGEKVFLECVQDMDHENMFWYRQDPGLGLRLIYFSYDVKMKEKGDIPEGYSVSREKKERFSLILESASTNQTSMYLCASSLPVSGANVLTFGAGSRLTVL.

The CDR3 DNA sequence: TGTGCCAGTAGTATAGAACAGGCTGCTTATGGCTACACCTTC. It encodes CASSIEQAAYGYTF. The chain couples TRBV19 to TRBJ1-2, with D tentatively TRBD1 (5 bases). Germline-derived CDR1 and CDR2 are LNHDA and SQIVND (reference sequence). Trimming stripped 0 bases from V and 5 bases from J, with 10 bases between. This CDR3 comprises 14 residues.

This clone has just one count. The chain couples TRBV6-5 to TRBJ2-7; TRBD2 matches at 11 bases. Germline V CDR1 and CDR2: MNHEY, SVGAGI. The ends lost 3 bases at V and 6 bases at J; junction bases unmatched: 7. The CDR3 length is 15 residues. The CDR3 nucleotides read TGTGCCAGCAGTTATACCGGGACTAGCGGTGGCGAGCAGTACTTC. This codes for CASSYTGTSGGEQYF.

The chain recombines TRBV5-6 with TRBJ1-1, with D perhaps matching TRBD1 (6 bases). V shed 3 bases and J shed 0 bases, with 12 bases lying between them. The CDR3 consists of 15 residues. Germline V gene sequence: CDR1 SGHDT, CDR2 YYEEEE. CDR3 protein: CASSWRQDMNTEAFF. The CDR3 DNA follows: TGTGCCAGCAGCTGGCGACAGGATATGAACACTGAAGCTTTCTTT.

The chain has TRBV7-9 and TRBJ1-2, with 7 bases identical to TRBD1. CDR1 and CDR2 from the germline V gene are SEHNR and FQNEAQ (reference sequence). The length of the CDR3 is 18 residues. The V gene end was trimmed by 0 bases and the J gene end by 1 base; junction bases not matched to a gene: 11. This CDR3 is CASSLAMGQSPSNYGYTF. In DNA, the CDR3 is TGTGCCAGCAGCTTAGCAATGGGACAGTCTCCCAGTAACTATGGCTACACCTTC.

This clone came up a few times. This chain connects TRBV4-3 to TRBJ1-2, with a possible D match to TRBD1 (6 bases). The V gene's germline CDR1 is LGHNA and CDR2 YSLEER. The V end was cut by 4 bases, the J end by 8 bases, with 17 bases between. CDR3 length: 14 amino acids. The CDR3 nucleotides are TGCGCCAGCAGCCCCCAGGGGAAGGTTGGGGGCTACACCTTC. Translation: CASSPQGKVGGYTF.